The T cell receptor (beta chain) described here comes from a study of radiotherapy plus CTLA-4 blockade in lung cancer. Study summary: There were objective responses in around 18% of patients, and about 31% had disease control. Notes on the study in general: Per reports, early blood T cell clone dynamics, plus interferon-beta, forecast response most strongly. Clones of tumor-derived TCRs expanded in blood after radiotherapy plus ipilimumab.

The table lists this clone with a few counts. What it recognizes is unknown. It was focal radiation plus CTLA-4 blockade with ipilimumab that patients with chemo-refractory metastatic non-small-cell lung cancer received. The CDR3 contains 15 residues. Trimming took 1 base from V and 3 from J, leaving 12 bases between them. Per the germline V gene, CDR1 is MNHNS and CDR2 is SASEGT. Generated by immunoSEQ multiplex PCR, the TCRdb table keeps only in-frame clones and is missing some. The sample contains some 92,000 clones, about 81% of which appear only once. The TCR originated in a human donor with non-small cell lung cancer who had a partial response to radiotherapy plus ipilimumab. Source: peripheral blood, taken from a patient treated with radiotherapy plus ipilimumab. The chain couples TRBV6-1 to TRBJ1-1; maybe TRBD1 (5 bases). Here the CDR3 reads CASSEGGRRYTEAFF. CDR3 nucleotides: TGTGCCAGCAGTGAAGGGGGCAGGCGTTACACTGAAGCTTTCTTT.